The T cell receptor (beta chain) described here comes from a study of a mutant IDH1 vaccine in newly diagnosed glioma. Looking at the study overall: Vaccination started 4-6 weeks after radiotherapy alone, or with temozolomide cycles. The treated population exhibited a male proportion of 62.5%, a female proportion of about 38%, and a mean age of about 39 years. Patients had received radiotherapy, temozolomide, or both previously, most receiving both.

Here immunoSEQ multiplex PCR was the method, and the copy in TCRdb shows in-frame clones only, minus some. The table lists tens of thousands of clones, roughly 78% of them singletons, with approximately 8% in the top ten. A remark on this clone: Its antigen is unknown.

V was pared by 4 bases and J by 0 bases, with 9 bases between. The germline gives CDR1 LNHDA, CDR2 SQIVND (reference sequence). The CDR3 consists of 14 residues. Overall study results and limits: Alterations occurring in top peripheral T cell clonotypes seemed unrelated to pseudoprogression.

As for time point: week 11, during vaccination. What each vaccine dose contained was 300 ug of mutant IDH1 20-mer peptide, accompanied by topical imiquimod. The source is a man aged 35 to 55 with glioma. The chain joins TRBV19 to TRBJ1-1, with D unclear. The sample was PBMCs, taken from a glioma patient whose treatment included an IDH1 peptide vaccine. This CDR3 is CASSTRVLNTEAFF. The CDR3, as DNA: TGTGCCAGTAGTACTCGGGTTTTGAACACTGAAGCTTTCTTT. Using reference TRBV19 and TRBJ1-1 for the parts outside the CDR3, the full variable domain is DGGITQSPKYLFRKEGQNVTLSCEQNLNHDAMYWYRQDPGQGLRLIYYSQIVNDFQKGDIAEGYSVSREKKESFPLTVTSAQKNPTAFYLCASSTRVLNTEAFFGQGTRLTVV.